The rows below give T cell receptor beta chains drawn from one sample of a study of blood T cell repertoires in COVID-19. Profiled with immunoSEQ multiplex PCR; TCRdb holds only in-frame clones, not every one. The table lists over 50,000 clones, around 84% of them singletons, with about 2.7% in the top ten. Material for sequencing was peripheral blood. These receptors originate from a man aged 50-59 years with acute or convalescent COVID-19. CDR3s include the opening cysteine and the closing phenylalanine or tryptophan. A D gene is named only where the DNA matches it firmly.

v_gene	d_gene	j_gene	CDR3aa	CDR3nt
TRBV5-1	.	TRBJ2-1	CASSLEPGVHEQFF	TGCGCCAGCAGCTTGGAGCCAGGGGTTCATGAGCAGTTCTTC
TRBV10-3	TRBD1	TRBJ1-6	CAISDVGTGGSPLHF	TGTGCCATCAGTGATGTGGGGACAGGAGGTTCACCCCTCCACTTT
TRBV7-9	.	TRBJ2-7	CASSFPGIGGYEQYF	TGTGCCAGCAGCTTCCCGGGGATTGGAGGCTACGAGCAGTACTTC
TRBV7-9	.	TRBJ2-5	CASSLVQSQETQYF	TGTGCCAGCAGCTTAGTACAGTCCCAAGAGACCCAGTACTTC
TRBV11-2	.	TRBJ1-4	CASSFAGENEKLFF	TGTGCCAGCAGCTTTGCGGGGGAGAATGAAAAACTGTTTTTT
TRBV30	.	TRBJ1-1	CAWSVLVEAFF	TGTGCCTGGAGTGTACTCGTTGAAGCTTTCTTT
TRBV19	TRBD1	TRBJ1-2	CASSLRDRVNYGYTF	TGTGCCAGTAGTCTCCGGGACAGGGTAAACTATGGCTACACCTTC
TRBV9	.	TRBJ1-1	CASSVAGNTEAFF	TGTGCCAGCAGCGTAGCGGGGAACACTGAAGCTTTCTTT
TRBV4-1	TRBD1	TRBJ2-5	CASQDAPRGPSETQYF	TGCGCCAGCCAAGATGCCCCAAGGGGGCCTTCAGAGACCCAGTACTTC
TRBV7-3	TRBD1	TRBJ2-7	CASSPDRGEGSEQYF	TGTGCCAGCAGTCCGGACAGGGGTGAAGGGAGCGAGCAGTACTTC
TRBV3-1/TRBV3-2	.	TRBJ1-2	CASSPQGLYGYTF	TGTGCCAGCAGCCCCCAGGGCCTTTATGGCTACACCTTC
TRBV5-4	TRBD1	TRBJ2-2	CASSLVGGQDTGELFF	TGTGCCAGCAGCTTGGTAGGGGGCCAGGACACCGGGGAGCTGTTTTTT
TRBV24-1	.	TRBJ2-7	CATSVGGSYEQYF	TGTGCCACCAGTGTCGGGGGTTCCTACGAGCAGTACTTC
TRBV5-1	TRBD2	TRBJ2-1	CASSTPSGSEQFF	TGCGCCAGCAGCACCCCTAGCGGGAGCGAGCAGTTCTTC
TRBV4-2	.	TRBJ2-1	CASSQATNNEQFF	TGTGCCAGCAGCCAAGCGACTAACAATGAGCAGTTCTTC
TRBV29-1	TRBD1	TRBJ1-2	CSVVAPDRGRTYGYTF	TGCAGCGTTGTAGCCCCCGACAGGGGGCGCACATATGGCTACACCTTC
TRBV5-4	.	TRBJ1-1	CASEGGGGTEAFF	TGTGCCAGCGAGGGTGGGGGAGGCACTGAAGCTTTCTTT
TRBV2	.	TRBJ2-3	CASRDFTDTQYF	TGTGCCAGCAGGGACTTCACAGATACGCAGTATTTT
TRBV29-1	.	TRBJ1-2	CSVGGNHYGYTF	TGCAGCGTTGGAGGGAACCACTATGGCTACACCTTC
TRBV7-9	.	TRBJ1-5	CASSSDHLSNQPQHF	TGTGCCAGCAGCTCAGATCATTTAAGCAATCAGCCCCAGCATTTT
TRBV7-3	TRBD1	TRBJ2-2	CASSWTGADGELFF	TGTGCCAGCAGCTGGACAGGCGCCGACGGGGAGCTGTTTTTT
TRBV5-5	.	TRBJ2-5	CASSPHGGRETQYF	TGTGCCAGCAGCCCCCACGGGGGTAGGGAGACCCAGTACTTC
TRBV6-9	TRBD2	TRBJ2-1	CARPEYTKTSGNYNEQFF	TGTGCCAGACCCGAATACACCAAGACTAGCGGAAACTACAATGAGCAGTTCTTC
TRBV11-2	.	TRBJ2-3	CASSPRRGQTSTDTQYF	TGTGCCAGCAGCCCTAGGAGGGGCCAGACTAGCACAGATACGCAGTATTTT